This T cell receptor (beta chain) was retrieved from a study of T-cell memory formation after mild COVID-19. Whole-study findings and limits: Most CD4+ clones that shrank were in CM and EM, while CD8+ ones turned up in EMRA.

The CDR3 extends over 15 amino acids. Each CDR3 protein is one row after TCRdb ran MiXCR on the 5' RACE reads. This table has about 200,000 distinct CDR3 sequences, 9% to 10% appearing once. This clonotype was seen a few times. Antigen specificity is unknown. J is TRBJ1-5 and V is TRBV3-2; TRBD1, the table's D call, was not compared with the DNA. TRBV3-2 counts as a pseudogene. The clonotype comes from a man aged 18-30 years who had mild COVID-19 (a few samples of this study predate the infection). Cell type and time point are not known. The sequencing input was PBMCs or a T cell subset sorted from them (not recorded which). The CDR3 nucleotides are TGTGCCAGCAGCCGAGGGAAGGGGGGCAATCAGCCCCAGCATTTT. Translating it yields CASSRGKGGNQPQHF.